The source of this T cell receptor beta chain is a study of T-cell memory formation after mild COVID-19. TCRdb recomputed calls from the 5' RACE reads with MiXCR, one row per CDR3 protein. The data show 180,000 or so distinct CDR3 sequences, around 10% seen once. Looked up from germline, CDR1 is KGHSH and CDR2 is LQKENI. The CDR3 runs 16 residues. Trimming cost V 3 bases and J 5 bases, with 20 bases left between them. This clonotype was seen only a few times. Source material: PBMCs or a T cell subset sorted from them (not recorded which). This sequence joins TRBV18 and TRBJ2-7; D call uncertain. This sequence was found in a man younger than 35 who had mild COVID-19 (a few samples of this study predate the infection). Cell type and time point are not known. The CDR3 coding sequence is TGTGCCAGCTCACCTCCCGCCGGCTACCCCCTCGACGAGCAGTACGTC. Translated, it gives CASSPPAGYPLDEQYV.